This T cell receptor beta chain derives from a study of cytomegalovirus exposure and HLA in healthy donors (TCRdb year 2017). Concerning the study at large: In an earlier analysis of 550 to 750 of the donors, 250 to 300 Gb of sequence data and approximately 100 million unique TCR beta sequences from some 170 million T cells were reported. A separate validation cohort of approximately 120 different subjects was used in addition to the roughly 670-subject first cohort. To predict cytomegalovirus infection status, the study brought together high-throughput TCR immunosequencing, statistical association of individual TCRs with disease status, and machine learning. On average, roughly 250,000 unique TCR beta nucleotide sequences were sequenced per donor among about 400 genotyped donors of the cohort, with about 19% of those sequences being non-productive. Approximately 310 gigabases of sequencing data and 70 million to 85 million unique TCR sequences were included in an early release covering around 600 HLA-typed donors. Of the roughly 410 genotyped donors, over 80% were placed in the genetic ancestry cluster associated with self-reported Caucasian donors. Donor age, sex, ethnicity and CMV serostatus were compiled together with the repertoire data. The study was designed to test whether signatures of past pathogen exposure could be identified by cataloging public T cell receptors. Every discovery cohort repertoire had been produced on one sequencing platform. HLA typing included class I and class II loci at four-digit resolution. Typing coverage varied by locus: roughly 629-630 donors for A, B, C, DRB1 and DQB1; approximately 500 for DQA1; about 570 for DPA1; roughly 450 for DPB1. In the later analysis, no new phenotypic data were used to find candidate immune exposures; instead, reliance was placed on TCR beta sequences and their occurrence across donors. Because of strong linkage in the cohort, five DR-DQ haplotypes were treated as single units for association and clustering. A later analysis re-examined previously published TCR beta repertoires from roughly 650 donors and added high-resolution HLA genotyping to investigate patterns of TCR occurrence. A later genetic analysis used genome-wide SNP genotypes for 398 of the 666 donors, treating that subset as a discovery cohort. To decide whether each TCR beta V gene segment behaved as functional or pseudogenic, an earlier analysis of some 600 of the donors relied on high-throughput TCR beta sequencing. Using immunosequencing, the study profiled T cell repertoires from around 680 subjects and related those repertoires to cytomegalovirus serostatus.

In the germline V gene (reference sequence), CDR1 corresponds to GTSNPN and CDR2 to SVGIG. The CDR3 runs 17 residues from the cysteine to the phenylalanine. The CDR3 DNA has 51 bases and is translated from base 1. Germline trimming: 0 bases from V, 5 bases from J; junction bases outside gene matches: 7. A note on this clone: Its antigen target is currently unknown. No much larger clone is present one base from it, and per-base qualities are unavailable.

Overall study results and their limits: In vitro tests confirmed that a few of the cytomegalovirus-associated TCR beta chains recognize cytomegalovirus antigens. The classifier was reported to diagnose cytomegalovirus status with high specificity and sensitivity in both the original and validation cohorts. According to a later genetic analysis, donors in an Asian-associated ancestry cluster had fewer N-insertions in productive TCRs than the approximately 690-donor mean. When HLA alleles, especially DR and DQ, strongly co-occurred, TCR associations were difficult to assign to individual alleles. In a later analysis, TCR association rates were found to vary across HLA loci, with the most associated TCRs seen for DRB1 alleles and the fewest for HLA-C alleles. An earlier analysis of some 590 of the donors showed that most TCR beta V segments appeared in productive rearrangements either about 87% or about 30% of the time, which broadly matched IMGT annotations. A later analysis found that most CMV-associated TCR beta chains appeared HLA-restricted, with HLA associations seemingly driven largely by CMV exposure. HLA typing was unavailable for some donors at each locus, so association tests used only the typed subset. In a later analysis, 15,000 to 20,000 TCR beta sequences were associated with specific HLA alleles at a false discovery rate of 0.05. Presence/absence analyses assumed roughly uniform sequencing depth across donors, an assumption that may not hold. It was suggested by the authors that the approach could potentially be generalized to other disease states and immunological phenotypes. Across donors, most TCR sequences were observed very rarely, whereas some public TCRs were present in many individuals. Linkage disequilibrium might explain the correlated functional status among segregating V segments, but an unknown experimental factor could not be ruled out. The 87-base-pair reads could not distinguish some IMGT-functional V segments, including TRBV6-2 and TRBV6-3, so those segments were excluded. In a later analysis, HLA-associated TCR beta chains showed more clonal expansion and lower generation probabilities than non-associated chains that were equally common. Only TCR beta chains were sequenced in this cohort, and the absence of alpha or paired-chain data limited detectable features. In the study, 150 to 200 TCR beta chains were listed as associated with cytomegalovirus. In a later analysis, several top co-occurrence clusters were reported to appear linked to parvovirus B19, influenza, CMV and Epstein-Barr virus. Because counts were too low, fewer than 20 rarely observed V segments, including chromosome 9 orphons, were excluded from the earlier analysis of several hundred of the donors. The sequencing pipeline was judged likely to have produced a cluster of highly shared sequence variants as a technical artifact. A further reported finding was that TCR beta sequences accurately predicted the HLA-A and HLA-B alleles for most subjects in the first cohort. V-gene and J-gene trimming of TCR beta chains was associated with a missense DCLRE1C variant in a later genetic analysis, and the association was replicated in an independent cohort. The only immune exposure information available for the cohort was CMV serostatus.

The cohort was made up of roughly 670 healthy bone marrow donors. At the time of sampling, all cohort members were nominally healthy, though unrecorded immune exposures were likely present. The donor tested CMV seropositive, placing the donor among the roughly 270 seropositive members of the cohort. A peripheral blood sample was collected from each donor, and TCR beta sequencing was performed on peripheral blood mononuclear cells. Genomic DNA was extracted from the blood cell samples with the Qiagen DNeasy Blood Extraction Kit. The method behind the library was the immunoSEQ multiplex PCR assay. For the multiplex PCR, a mixture combining 60 forward primers for TCR Vbeta segments and 13 reverse primers for TCR Jbeta segments was used. Amplification of the CDR3 region of rearranged TCR beta genes was performed with a multiplex PCR assay on genomic DNA. Amplified TCR beta libraries were sequenced as 87-base-pair reads on the Illumina HiSeq System. In the paper's pipeline: Across the 640 or so repertoires, a later analysis counted tens of millions of unique TCR beta chains, some 11 million of which were shared by at least two donors. Raw reads were error-corrected and collapsed into unique sequences by a nearest-neighbor algorithm in which closely related sequences were merged to remove PCR and sequencing errors. To assign V, D and J gene segments, CDR3 sequences were aligned to IMGT reference sequences. Each retained sequence needed at least a six-nucleotide match to both a V gene segment and a J gene segment. Rearrangements were classified as productive when the CDR3 lacked stop codons and remained in frame with V and J, and all other rearrangements were classified as non-productive. Following IMGT convention, CDR3 was defined as the stretch from the second conserved V-encoded cysteine to the conserved J-encoded phenylalanine. The earlier analysis of about 640 of the donors excluded any sequence lacking an unambiguous match to a single V gene segment. An earlier analysis of 587 of the donors classified V segments as functional when productive rearrangements were above 56.7% and as segregating when the standard deviation between donors was above 5%. A statistical classification framework was developed to diagnose cytomegalovirus status using the catalog of TCR beta chain sequences. V and J gene assignment, in a later analysis, came from comparing TCR nucleotide sequences with IMGT/GENE-DB human TR gene sequences. Using the TCRdist pipeline, a later analysis assigned CDR3 sequences along with most-parsimonious VDJ recombination scenarios. A later analysis defined each TCR beta chain by its CDR3 amino acid sequence plus V-gene family, and excluded reads lacking a unique V-gene family. In a later analysis, fewer than 650 highly shared, low-generation-probability nucleotide sequences were removed to address suspected cross-contamination and a sequencing artifact. In a later analysis, a clonal expansion index for each public chain was calculated from normalized within-repertoire ranks of inferred template counts. Generation probabilities in a later analysis came from a VDJ recombination model fitted to out-of-frame rearrangements, and those results were checked against IGoR. In a later analysis, TCR-TCR, TCR-HLA and TCR-CMV co-occurrence was scored with hypergeometric tests, and a repertoire-size bias correction was applied to TCR pairs. False discovery rates were estimated in a later analysis by permuting HLA or CMV assignments 20 times. In a later analysis, co-occurring TCRs were grouped using DBSCAN, with TCRdist sequence similarity added in when clustering inside HLA-allele-positive subsets. Repertoires with fewer than 30,000 or more than 120,000 public chains were left out of co-occurrence clustering, as were a handful of repertoires with anomalous nucleotide sharing. TCRdb took this table from immuneACCESS and kept in-frame rearrangements with V and J called. Such tables lack part of the clones; where checked against another copy, unresolved V genes explain under half of the gap, and the rest is unexplained. V and J calls and clone size are given by that table; D and trimming were obtained from the DNA. This sample comprises 65,000 to 95,000 clones, around 80% of them detected only once. The ten largest clones take up around 2.6% of the sample.

Specimen: PBMCs. This receptor chain uses TRBV30 and TRBJ2-7; 16 junctional bases match TRBD2. The source of this sequence is a male donor in good health and CMV-seropositive. For the CDR3, the sequence is CAWSVRGLAGGVHEQYF. In nucleotides, the sequence is TGTGCCTGGAGTGTAAGGGGACTAGCGGGAGGGGTCCACGAGCAGTACTTC.